This T cell receptor (beta chain) was observed in a study of human T cells and chemical hapten exposure. Turning to the study itself: Small differences in pooled library volume mainly drove the variation in TCR yields per sample.

What the library attached to individual cDNA molecules were unique molecular identifiers. From the RACE reads, TCRdb called clonotypes with MiXCR, one entry per CDR3 protein. Among nearly 350,000 distinct CDR3 sequences listed, around 7% were seen once. As regards this clonotype: Its target is unknown.

Per germline, CDR1 SGHRS and CDR2 YFSETQ. V gave up 4 bases and J gave up 3 bases, with 17 bases separating them. The CDR3 sequence is 16 residues long. Broader study findings: DPC sensitization produced no change in TCRs with frequency above 1 in 1000. There was alopecia in the donors, so their immune response may differ from that of healthy people.

The time point: patch test 1, 2 weeks after DPC sensitization. Treatment meaning: therapeutic diphenylcyclopropenone sensitization with weekly scalp DPC. The sequence came from a woman aged 18-29 years with alopecia areata. Some clones in this sample may be carry-over from other donors' samples. The rearrangement joins TRBV5-1 to TRBJ1-3; D is perhaps TRBD1 (6 bases). The source material was whole blood, sampled in connection with sensitization to the hapten diphenylcyclopropenone (DPC). CDR3 region: CASSPLEGDHGNTIYF. The CDR3 bases are TGCGCCAGCAGCCCCCTCGAGGGGGACCATGGAAACACCATATATTTT. Together with reference TRBV5-1 and TRBJ1-3, the CDR3 gives the full variable domain: KAGVTQTPRYLIKTRGQQVTLSCSPISGHRSVSWYQQTPGQGLQFLFEYFSETQRNKGNFPGRFSGRQFSNSRSEMNVSTLELGDSALYLCASSPLEGDHGNTIYFGEGSWLTVV.